The 29 T cell receptor beta chains below all came from one sample that was sequenced in a study of T cell responses to AZD1222 COVID-19 vaccine. Generated by immunoSEQ multiplex PCR, the TCRdb table keeps only in-frame clones and is missing some. The table shows tens of thousands of clones, with 70% to 90% occurring only once. Material: peripheral blood, obtained on day 0 of AZD1222 vaccination. The receptors derive from an adult in good health.

This rearrangement joins TRBV11-3 to TRBJ2-1; D might be TRBD1 (5 bases). The CDR3 covers 15 residues. Germline CDR1 SGHNT, CDR2 YENEEA. Trimming pared 0 bases from V and 2 bases from J, leaving 8 bases between. The CDR3 nucleotides read TGTGCCAGCAGCTTAGACCAGGGTCCCTACAATGAGCAGTTCTTC. Amino acids: CASSLDQGPYNEQFF.

The rearrangement joins TRBV15 to TRBJ1-1; D gene uncertain. V lost 2 bases, J lost 5 bases, and 15 bases lay in between. The CDR3 spans 15 residues. CDR1 is LNHNV and CDR2 is YYDKDF in the germline V gene (reference sequence). The CDR3 nucleotides read TGTGCCACCAGCAGACAGACCCGTTGGTCGACTGAAGCTTTCTTT. Translation gives CATSRQTRWSTEAFF.

The chain is built from TRBV28 and TRBJ2-2; D unresolved. V was cut by 3 bases and J by 6 bases, with 11 bases left in between. This CDR3 is built from 14 residues. In germline, CDR1 is MDHEN, CDR2 SYDVKM. CDR3 nucleotides: TGTGCCAGCAGTTTCGGCCAGAGTTCCGGGGAGCTGTTTTTT. Residues: CASSFGQSSGELFF.

This clone was found once. The V call is TRBV11-2, the J call TRBJ2-5; 13 nucleotides agree with TRBD2. The CDR3 consists of 16 residues. V lost 6 bases, J lost 2 bases, and 6 bases stayed unmatched. Germline CDR1 reads SGHAT; CDR2 reads FQNNGV. The CDR3 loop reads CASSLGTSGDQETQYF. The CDR3 bases are TGTGCCAGCAGTCTTGGGACTAGCGGGGATCAAGAGACCCAGTACTTC.

The chain combines TRBV7-2 with TRBJ1-5; 9 positions agree with TRBD1. The CDR3 length is 15 residues. Germline loops: CDR1 SGHTA, CDR2 FQGNSA. V lost 4 bases and J lost 3; bases outside the gene matches: 4. The DNA of the CDR3 is TGTGCCAGCAGCTACGGGACAGGGAACAATCAGCCCCAGCATTTT. Its translation is CASSYGTGNNQPQHF.

The chain combines TRBV7-2 with TRBJ1-5; maybe TRBD1 (5 bases). V was clipped by 5 bases and J by 1 base, with 12 bases between them. Germline V gene lookup returns CDR1 SGHTA and CDR2 FQGNSA. The CDR3 runs 15 residues. The CDR3 nucleotides read TGTGCCAGCAGCCTCCGGGGGGGAAGCAATCAGCCCCAGCATTTT. Its translation: CASSLRGGSNQPQHF. The full variable domain, with the rest looked up from reference TRBV7-2 and TRBJ1-5, is GAGVSQSPSNKVTEKGKDVELRCDPISGHTALYWYRQSLGQGLEFLIYFQGNSAPDKSGLPSDRFSAERTGGSVSTLTIQRTQQEDSAVYLCASSLRGGSNQPQHFGDGTRLSIL.

J is TRBJ1-1 and V is TRBV2; perhaps TRBD1 as D (5 bases). Per the germline V gene, CDR1 is SNHLY and CDR2 is FYNNEI. The CDR3 has 14 amino acids. With 7 bases removed from V and 7 bases from J, the gap between germline ends came to 19 bases. In DNA, the CDR3 is TGTGCCAGCAACCGGGACGGGTTAGGATTTGAAGCTTTCTTT. The encoded protein is CASNRDGLGFEAFF. Full variable domain (missing parts from reference TRBV2 and TRBJ1-1): EPEVTQTPSHQVTQMGQEVILRCVPISNHLYFYWYRQILGQKVEFLVSFYNNEISEKSEIFDDQFSVERPDGSNFTLKIRSTKLEDSAMYFCASNRDGLGFEAFFGQGTRLTVV.

The rearrangement joins TRBV10-3 to TRBJ1-2; a possible D gene is TRBD1 (5 bases). The V gene lost 10 bases and the J gene lost 4 bases, with 22 bases spanning the gap. Germline CDR1 and CDR2: ENHRY and SYGVKD. The CDR3 totals 15 residues. This chain's CDR3 is CATQEGRVISYGYTF. The CDR3 coding sequence is TGTGCCACCCAGGAGGGCAGGGTCATCTCCTATGGCTACACCTTC.

This chain connects TRBV20-1 to TRBJ2-2; D gene ambiguous. This CDR3 has 14 residues. The V gene's germline CDR1 is DFQATT and CDR2 SNEGSKA (reference sequence). The ends were cut back, 3 bases at V and 1 base at J, with 9 bases in the middle. The CDR3 coding sequence is TGCAGTGCTAGTCGCGTCGAGAACACCGGGGAGCTGTTTTTT. It yields the protein CSASRVENTGELFF.

This chain uses TRBV19 with TRBJ1-6; D is undetermined. Germline values: CDR1 LNHDA, CDR2 SQIVND (reference sequence). This CDR3 spans 15 amino acids. Between the trimmed V and J ends, which lost 8 bases and 0 bases, there was a span of 11 bases. DNA for the CDR3: TGTGCCAGTTTACGTACGAGCTCCTATAATTCACCCCTCCACTTT. Its translation: CASLRTSSYNSPLHF.

This chain joins TRBV9 and TRBJ2-5; 9 bases map to TRBD2. Germline loops: CDR1 SGDLS, CDR2 YYNGEE. J was trimmed by 9 bases and V by 0 bases; bases with no gene match: 12. The CDR3 consists of 16 residues. The CDR3 sequence: CASSVGRLADVGAQYF. The CDR3 DNA is TGTGCCAGCAGCGTAGGCAGACTAGCGGACGTCGGGGCCCAGTACTTC.

The rearrangement joins TRBV5-1 to TRBJ2-6; tentative D call: TRBD1 (5 bases). The V and J ends lost 7 bases and 3 bases respectively, with 23 bases between them. The CDR3 is made up of 18 amino acids. The germline V gene encodes CDR1 SGHRS and CDR2 YFSETQ. CDR3 in DNA: TGCGCCAGCGGCGGACAAGCCGATGGTCTGGGTGGGGCCAACGTCCTGACTTTC. Translating it yields CASGGQADGLGGANVLTF.

The chain links TRBV11-3 to TRBJ2-3, with D tentatively TRBD1 or TRBD2 (5 bases each). CDR3 length equals 15 residues. V was pared by 3 bases and J by 4 bases, with 14 bases between. Germline loops: CDR1 SGHNT, CDR2 YENEEA. For the CDR3, the DNA is TGTGCCAGCAGCTTGGGGGTCGAACCCCCAGATACGCAGTATTTT. It specifies CASSLGVEPPDTQYF.

The chain has TRBV4-2 and TRBJ2-7; D possibly corresponds to TRBD1 (5 bases). This CDR3 has 15 amino acids. In germline, CDR1 is LGHNA, CDR2 YNFKEQ. V lost 2 bases and J lost 4, with 15 bases in between. The CDR3 spells CASSQQGWSQYEQYF. The CDR3 DNA is TGTGCCAGCAGCCAACAGGGTTGGTCCCAATACGAGCAGTACTTC.

The genes are TRBV27 and TRBJ1-1; possibly TRBD1 for D (6 bases). Trimming shortened V by 5 bases and J by 7 bases, and 14 bases separated the two germline ends. Germline V gene lookup returns CDR1 MNHEY and CDR2 SMNVEV (reference sequence). CDR3 length: 13 residues. The CDR3 here is CASSRRDISEAFF. The CDR3 bases are TGTGCCAGCAGTCGCAGGGACATAAGTGAAGCTTTCTTT.

This clone has a single count. The V gene is TRBV19, the J gene TRBJ2-1; D is possibly TRBD2 (5 bases). In germline, CDR1 is LNHDA, CDR2 SQIVND (reference sequence). Deletions cut 5 bases from V and 3 bases from J, with 11 bases between. The CDR3 length is 14 residues. CDR3 sequence: CASSASGNYNEQFF. CDR3 coding DNA: TGTGCCAGTAGTGCATCCGGGAACTACAATGAGCAGTTCTTC. Drawing the rest from reference TRBV19 and TRBJ2-1, the complete variable domain is DGGITQSPKYLFRKEGQNVTLSCEQNLNHDAMYWYRQDPGQGLRLIYYSQIVNDFQKGDIAEGYSVSREKKESFPLTVTSAQKNPTAFYLCASSASGNYNEQFFGPGTRLTVL.

The table lists this clone with a count of one. An end of the junction does not agree with germline; a read error may underlie this. The chain recombines TRBV7-8 with TRBJ1-4, with no clear D. This CDR3 is built from 15 residues. Germline-derived CDR1 and CDR2 are SGHVS and FQNEAQ. The CDR3 here is CANSLSDATNEKLFF. CDR3 in DNA: TGTGCCAACAGCTTGTCGGACGCAACTAATGAAAAACTGTTTTTT.

The chain carries TRBV5-8 and TRBJ2-1; no definite D call. V was trimmed by 4 bases and J by 0 bases, leaving 11 bases between them. The CDR3 sequence is 15 residues long. Germline V lookup: CDR1 SGHTS, CDR2 YDEGEE. Written as DNA, the CDR3 is TGTGCCAGCAGCCGCCCCGTGGGCTCCTACAATGAGCAGTTCTTC. This encodes CASSRPVGSYNEQFF.

The V gene is TRBV28, the J gene TRBJ2-6; no firm D call. Per germline, CDR1 MDHEN and CDR2 SYDVKM. Trimming pared 6 bases from V and 0 bases from J, leaving 6 bases between. The CDR3 contains 14 residues. The CDR3 loop is CASSSHSGANVLTF. The CDR3 DNA reads as TGTGCCAGCAGCTCCCACTCTGGGGCCAACGTCCTGACTTTC.

This chain joins TRBV5-5 and TRBJ2-6; no firm D call. CDR3 length equals 15 residues. Trimming took 2 bases from V and 2 from J, leaving 8 bases between them. Germline V lookup: CDR1 SGHKS, CDR2 YYEKEE (reference sequence). The CDR3: CASSFTPTGANVLTF. The CDR3 DNA reads TGTGCCAGCAGCTTTACCCCGACTGGGGCCAACGTCCTGACTTTC.

This chain uses TRBV18 with TRBJ1-1, with D unresolved. In germline, CDR1 is KGHSH, CDR2 LQKENI. The CDR3 spans 15 residues. Trimming removed 2 bases from V and 1 base from J, with 11 bases in between. Here the CDR3 reads CASSPSVPGNTEAFF. As DNA, the CDR3 is TGTGCCAGCTCACCAAGCGTCCCGGGGAACACTGAAGCTTTCTTT.

The V gene is TRBV6-1, the J gene TRBJ1-1; the D is unclear. Germline CDR1 is MNHNS and CDR2 is SASEGT. The CDR3 is 13 amino acids. Trimming stripped 2 bases from V and 1 base from J, with 5 bases between. The DNA of the CDR3 is TGTGCCAGCAGTGAATCAGAGAACACTGAAGCTTTCTTT. Encoded protein: CASSESENTEAFF.

This clone has only one observation. The CDR3 DNA reads as TGTGCCAGCAGTTACTCCCAGCCAACCATGTATAAACTGTTTTTT. It codes for CASSYSQPTMYKLFF. The V gene is TRBV6-5, the J gene TRBJ1-4, with no clear D. V shed 0 bases and J shed 11 bases, with 16 bases lying between them. Germline CDR1 MNHEY, CDR2 SVGAGI. This CDR3 has 15 residues.

This clone has only a few counts. The chain couples TRBV3-1 (or the pseudogene TRBV3-2) to TRBJ1-2; the D is unclear. The CDR3 totals 15 residues. The V gene's germline CDR1 is LGHDT and CDR2 YNNKEL (reference sequence). Trimming removed 2 bases at V and 0 bases at J, with 10 bases between. The CDR3 region has the DNA TGTGCCAGCAGCCAACTTTCCACGGCTAACTATGGCTACACCTTC. It specifies CASSQLSTANYGYTF.

The chain recombines TRBV5-4 with TRBJ2-5; 12 positions agree with TRBD2. Germline lookup yields CDR1 SGHNT and CDR2 YYREEE (reference sequence). The CDR3 totals 16 residues. Trimming cost V 3 bases and J 1 base; bases outside gene matches: 4. CDR3 nucleotide sequence: TGTGCCAGCAGCTCTCAACTAGCGGGGGGCCAAGAGACCCAGTACTTC. Translating it yields CASSSQLAGGQETQYF.

In DNA, the CDR3 is TGTGCCAGCAGTTACCGACCCTATCTGGGCACCGGGGAGCTGTTTTTT. The encoded protein is CASSYRPYLGTGELFF. The V and J genes are TRBV6-5 and TRBJ2-2; no definite D call. The germline V and J ends were trimmed by 2 bases and 4 bases, with 14 bases remaining between them. Per the germline V gene, CDR1 is MNHEY and CDR2 is SVGAGI. This CDR3 comprises 16 residues.

This chain links TRBV6-5 with TRBJ2-2, with TRBD1 as a possible D gene (5 bases). The V gene lost 5 bases and the J gene lost 4 bases, with 14 bases spanning the gap. Germline loops: CDR1 MNHEY, CDR2 SVGAGI. The CDR3 consists of 15 residues. For the CDR3, the DNA is TGTGCCAGCAGTAAGGAACCTAGGGGCACCGGGGAGCTGTTTTTT. Its protein product is CASSKEPRGTGELFF.

The chain couples TRBV27 to TRBJ1-1, with D maybe TRBD1 (5 bases). The length of the CDR3 is 16 residues. Per germline, CDR1 MNHEY and CDR2 SMNVEV (reference sequence). V gave up 4 bases and J gave up 0 bases, with 15 bases separating them. CDR3 protein: CASSWGSGKMNTEAFF. The CDR3 region has the DNA TGTGCCAGCAGTTGGGGTTCAGGGAAAATGAACACTGAAGCTTTCTTT.

V gene TRBV6-5 combines with J gene TRBJ1-2; 7 nucleotides align to TRBD1. The CDR3 runs to 14 residues. V trimming: 6 bases; J trimming: 4 bases; junction bases outside the gene matches: 8. Germline loops: CDR1 MNHEY, CDR2 SVGAGI. This CDR3 reads CASRRTGDSYGYTF. CDR3 nucleotides: TGTGCCAGCAGAAGGACAGGCGACAGCTATGGCTACACCTTC.